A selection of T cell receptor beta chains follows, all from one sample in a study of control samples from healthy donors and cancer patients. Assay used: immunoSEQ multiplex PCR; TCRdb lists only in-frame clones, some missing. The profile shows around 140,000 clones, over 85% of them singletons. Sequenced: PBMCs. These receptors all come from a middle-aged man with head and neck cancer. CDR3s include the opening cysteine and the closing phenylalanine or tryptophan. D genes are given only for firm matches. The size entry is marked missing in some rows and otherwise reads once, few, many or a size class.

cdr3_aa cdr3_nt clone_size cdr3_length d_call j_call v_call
CASNPVGDTYNEQFF TGTGCCAGCAACCCAGTAGGGGATACCTACAATGAGCAGTTCTTC . 15 . TRBJ2-1 TRBV28
CASSKGWSTDTQYF TGTGCCAGCAGCAAAGGCTGGAGCACAGATACGCAGTATTTT . 14 . TRBJ2-3 TRBV21-1
CASSFTGEETQYF TGTGCCAGCAGTTTTACAGGAGAAGAGACCCAGTACTTC . 13 . TRBJ2-5 TRBV12-3/TRBV12-4
CASSSGDTEAFF TGTGCCAGCAGTTCAGGGGACACTGAAGCTTTCTTT . 12 . TRBJ1-1 TRBV28
CASSQRTGASHGYTF TGTGCCAGCAGTCAGAGAACAGGGGCTTCGCATGGCTACACCTTC once 15 TRBD1 TRBJ1-2 TRBV5-5
CASSPAGQGLNTEAFF TGTGCCAGTAGTCCAGCGGGACAGGGCTTGAACACTGAAGCTTTCTTT . 16 TRBD1 TRBJ1-1 TRBV19
CASSIGGSSSYNEQFF TGTGCCAGTAGTATAGGAGGATCGAGCTCCTACAATGAGCAGTTCTTC . 16 . TRBJ2-1 TRBV19
CASRPEVLRTGGLFQPQHF TGTGCCAGCAGGCCCGAAGTGCTCCGCACAGGGGGCTTGTTTCAGCCCCAGCATTTT . 19 TRBD1 TRBJ1-5 TRBV27
CASSQSVAGGSNEQFF TGTGCCAGCAGCCAGAGCGTAGCGGGGGGTAGCAATGAGCAGTTCTTC . 16 TRBD2 TRBJ2-1 TRBV3-1/TRBV3-2
CAIGLGTDTQYF TGTGCCATAGGACTAGGAACAGATACGCAGTATTTT . 12 TRBD2 TRBJ2-3 TRBV10-3
CAIRGDNSGNTIYF TGTGCCATCAGGGGGGACAACTCTGGAAACACCATATATTTT . 14 . TRBJ1-3 TRBV10-3
CASSLAGKGEKLFF TGCGCCAGCAGCTTGGCCGGGAAGGGTGAAAAACTGTTTTTT . 14 . TRBJ1-4 TRBV5-1
CASSPESVYSLSYNSPLHF TGTGCCAGCAGCCCTGAGTCGGTATACTCCCTCTCCTATAATTCACCCCTCCACTTT . 19 . TRBJ1-6 TRBV3-1/TRBV3-2
CASSLNEISYEQYF TGTGCCAGCAGCTTAAATGAGATCTCCTACGAGCAGTACTTC . 14 . TRBJ2-7 TRBV7-2
CASSDSSKHGNTGELFF TGTGCCAGCAGTGACTCGAGTAAGCACGGGAACACCGGGGAGCTGTTTTTT . 17 . TRBJ2-2 TRBV6-4
CATSDTPDVTDTQYF TGTGCCACCAGTGATACCCCGGACGTGACAGATACGCAGTATTTT . 15 . TRBJ2-3 TRBV24-1
CASRSDSTEQFF TGTGCCAGCAGGTCTGATTCGACTGAGCAGTTCTTC . 12 . TRBJ2-1 TRBV2
CSVRTNSNQPQHF TGCAGCGTTCGTACGAATAGCAATCAGCCCCAGCATTTT . 13 . TRBJ1-5 TRBV29-1
CASSQVYANSLTGANVLTF TGCGCCAGCAGCCAAGTTTATGCGAATTCCCTTACTGGGGCCAACGTCCTGACTTTC . 19 . TRBJ2-6 TRBV4-1
CATSDYRGANTGELFF TGTGCCACCAGTGATTATCGTGGGGCCAACACCGGGGAGCTGTTTTTT . 16 . TRBJ2-2 TRBV24-1
CAISESRTGEAYGYTF TGTGCCATCAGTGAGTCAAGGACAGGAGAGGCCTATGGCTACACCTTC few 16 TRBD1 TRBJ1-2 TRBV10-3
CASSFSGLAGSGETQYF TGCGCCAGCAGCTTTTCCGGGCTAGCGGGGTCGGGAGAGACCCAGTACTTC once 17 TRBD2 TRBJ2-5 TRBV5-1
CASSLGHKNSPLHF TGCGCCAGCAGCTTGGGGCACAAGAATTCACCCCTCCACTTT . 14 . TRBJ1-6 TRBV5-1
CASSTGVANSPLHF TGTGCCAGTAGTACAGGGGTGGCTAATTCACCCCTCCACTTT few 14 . TRBJ1-6 TRBV19
CASSQERGLNTEAFF TGTGCCAGCAGCCAAGAAAGGGGCCTGAACACTGAAGCTTTCTTT once 15 . TRBJ1-1 TRBV3-1/TRBV3-2
CASSVLYPGQPYYEQYF TGCGCCAGCAGCGTCCTCTATCCGGGACAGCCATACTACGAGCAGTACTTC . 17 TRBD1 TRBJ2-7 TRBV4-1
CASSLGTGSEQYF TGCGCCAGCAGCTTGGGGACAGGGTCCGAGCAGTACTTC . 13 TRBD1 TRBJ2-7 TRBV5-1
CASSFGGLGGELFF TGTGCCAGCAGTTTTGGGGGGCTAGGCGGGGAGCTGTTTTTT few 14 . TRBJ2-2 TRBV6-5
CASSLDGAGAADTQYF TGTGCCAGCAGCTTAGATGGAGCTGGCGCTGCAGATACGCAGTATTTT . 16 . TRBJ2-3 TRBV7-9
CAISRDGTDTQYF TGTGCCATCAGCAGGGACGGCACAGATACGCAGTATTTT . 13 . TRBJ2-3 TRBV10-3
CASSQDIRSTSW TGTGCCAGCAGCCAAGATATACGAAGTACGTCGTGG . 12 . TRBJ1-6 TRBV3-1/TRBV3-2
CAWSVQGGVDTQYF TGTGCCTGGAGTGTCCAGGGAGGAGTAGATACGCAGTATTTT once 14 . TRBJ2-3 TRBV30
CASSGQGGPTGELFF TGTGCCAGCAGCGGACAGGGAGGGCCCACCGGGGAGCTGTTTTTT . 15 . TRBJ2-2 TRBV2
CASSSRRGDTEAFF TGCGCCAGCAGCTCTCGACGAGGGGACACTGAAGCTTTCTTT . 14 . TRBJ1-1 TRBV5-1
CATSPNPGGFTDTQYF TGTGCCACCAGTCCCAACCCAGGGGGATTCACAGATACGCAGTATTTT . 16 TRBD1 TRBJ2-3 TRBV24-1
CASSPPDVSYEQYF TGTGCCAGCTCACCACCCGATGTGTCCTACGAGCAGTACTTC . 14 . TRBJ2-7 TRBV18
CASSSGQGPNYGYTF TGTGCCAGCAGTTCGGGACAGGGACCTAACTATGGCTACACCTTC . 15 TRBD1 TRBJ1-2 TRBV28
CASSPIGSGFDEQYF TGCGCCAGCTCCCCTATTGGCTCGGGGTTTGACGAGCAGTACTTC . 15 . TRBJ2-7 TRBV5-1
CASSKTTDPPLETQYF TGTGCCAGCAGCAAGACGACAGACCCTCCGTTGGAGACCCAGTACTTC . 16 . TRBJ2-5 TRBV21-1
CASSFGLAVTDTQYF TGTGCCAGCAGCTTCGGACTAGCGGTGACAGATACGCAGTATTTT . 15 TRBD2 TRBJ2-3 TRBV5-5
CASSQAFTGDNQPQHF TGTGCCAGCAGCCAAGCCTTTACAGGGGATAATCAGCCCCAGCATTTT once 16 TRBD1 TRBJ1-5 TRBV4-2
CASSFPNTGELFF TGTGCCAGCAGTTTTCCGAACACCGGGGAGCTGTTTTTT . 13 . TRBJ2-2 TRBV27
CASSPRGPNYGYTF TGTGCCAGCAGTCCCCGGGGGCCTAACTATGGCTACACCTTC . 14 . TRBJ1-2 TRBV27
CAGSYSNPTEAFF TGTGCCGGCAGTTACTCGAATCCCACTGAAGCTTTCTTT . 13 . TRBJ1-1 TRBV6-6
CASTDVSGANVLTF TGCGCCAGCACGGATGTCTCTGGGGCCAACGTCCTGACTTTC . 14 . TRBJ2-6 TRBV5-1